The 15 T cell receptor beta chains reported below all come from one sample, sequenced in a study of human T cells and chemical hapten exposure. The time point was: patch test 2, 6 weeks after DPC sensitization. Treatment noted: therapeutic diphenylcyclopropenone sensitization with weekly scalp DPC. TCRdb redid the calling of the RACE reads with MiXCR, one entry per CDR3 protein. The table has 42,000 or so distinct CDR3 sequences, more than 8.5% seen once. This specimen was whole blood, taken in connection with sensitization to the hapten diphenylcyclopropenone (DPC). The source is a woman in her forties with alopecia areata. Some clones in this sample may be carry-over from other donors' samples.

The rearrangement uses TRBV10-3 and TRBJ1-1; a weak D match, TRBD1 (5 bases). Germline V gene data show CDR1 as ENHRY and CDR2 as SYGVKD. The V and J ends lost 8 bases and 0 bases respectively, with 13 bases between them. The CDR3 is 14 amino acids. The CDR3 reads CAIATSTVNTEAFF. CDR3 nucleotides: TGTGCCATCGCTACCTCGACAGTGAACACTGAAGCTTTCTTT.

This clonotype showed up many times. This chain joins TRBV5-1 and TRBJ2-7; possible D gene TRBD1, 5 bases. V lost 5 bases, J lost 7 bases, and 16 bases lay in between. This CDR3 is 13 amino acids long. In germline, CDR1 is SGHRS, CDR2 YFSETQ. The CDR3 sequence: CASSPPGRAEQYF. In DNA form, the CDR3 reads TGCGCCAGCAGTCCCCCGGGCAGGGCGGAGCAGTACTTC.

This clonotype was detected ten times or more. The chain is built from TRBV30 and TRBJ1-2; no clear D gene. Trimming took 2 bases from V and 2 from J, leaving 9 bases between them. The CDR3 has 13 amino acids. CDR1 GTSNPN and CDR2 SVGIG come from the germline V gene (reference sequence). CDR3 amino acids: CAWSIRTNYGYTF. The DNA for the CDR3 is TGTGCCTGGAGTATCAGGACGAACTATGGCTACACCTTC.

This clonotype has just a few counts. CDR3 sequence (DNA): TGTGCCAGCAGTGGTGGCGGGGGAGCTTTCTTT. This gives the protein CASSGGGGAFF. The gene calls are TRBV2 and TRBJ1-1; perhaps TRBD1 as D (5 bases). Trimming shortened V by 4 bases and J by 10 bases, and 10 bases separated the two germline ends. Germline-derived CDR1 and CDR2 are SNHLY and FYNNEI. The CDR3 length is 11 residues.

The chain couples TRBV12-3 or TRBV12-4 to TRBJ2-2; possible D gene TRBD2, 6 bases. CDR3 size: 14 residues. Trimming cost V 1 base and J 4 bases, with 7 bases left between them. CDR3 nucleotide sequence: TGTGCCAGCAGTTTAGGCGGGATCACCGGGGAGCTGTTTTTT. It codes for CASSLGGITGELFF.

This clonotype was counted ten times or more. V is TRBV2 and J is TRBJ2-1; weak D call: TRBD1 (6 bases). The CDR3 has 14 residues. Trimming took off 7 bases at V and 5 bases at J, with 15 bases between the two ends. Per germline, CDR1 SNHLY and CDR2 FYNNEI. The CDR3 nucleotides are TGTGCCAGCAACACCGGGACACCCAACAATGAGCAGTTCTTC. This translates into CASNTGTPNNEQFF.

This clonotype was seen repeatedly, ten times or more. J is TRBJ1-2 and V is TRBV29-1, with D possibly TRBD1 on 6 matching bases. V shed 0 bases and J shed 8 bases, with 13 bases lying between them. Germline CDR1 reads SQVTM; CDR2 reads ANQGSEA. The CDR3 spans 13 residues. As DNA, the CDR3 is TGCAGCGTTGAAGATCAGGGGCTTGAAGGCTACACCTTC. Translation: CSVEDQGLEGYTF.

This rearrangement joins TRBV5-3 to TRBJ2-1; D not certain. TRBV5-3 belongs to the ORF category, with a function that is uncertain. V lost 0 bases, J lost 6 bases, and 13 bases lay in between. CDR3 length equals 15 residues. The CDR3 here is CARSLARRTGNEQFF. CDR3 nucleotide sequence: TGTGCCAGAAGCTTGGCTAGGAGAACGGGCAATGAGCAGTTCTTC.

Sample share makes this clonotype medium-sized. The CDR3 is CASRPTGKGNEQYF. DNA of the CDR3: TGTGCCAGCAGACCGACAGGGAAGGGCAACGAGCAGTACTTC. V is TRBV6-5 and J is TRBJ2-7, with TRBD1 matching over 7 bases. Trimming cost V 6 bases and J 5 bases; bases outside gene matches: 10. Germline V gene data show CDR1 as MNHEY and CDR2 as SVGAGI. The CDR3 extends over 14 amino acids.

This clonotype was observed many times. The J gene is TRBJ2-7, the V gene TRBV24-1, with unresolved D. This CDR3 spans 13 amino acids. Trimming took 2 bases from V and 4 from J, leaving 8 bases between them. Germline V gives CDR1 KGHDR, CDR2 SFDVKD. CDR3 nucleotide sequence: TGTGCCACCAGTGATTCATACGTTTACGAGCAGTACTTC. It codes for CATSDSYVYEQYF.

A few counts support this clonotype. The chain combines TRBV28 with TRBJ2-5, with D possibly matching TRBD2 (6 bases). The CDR3 loop spans 13 amino acids. CDR1 and CDR2 from the germline V gene are MDHEN and SYDVKM. The V end lost 8 bases, the J end lost 6 bases, and 16 bases lay between the germline ends. The CDR3, as DNA: TGTGCCAGCCGTAGGCGCGGGATAAAGACCCAGTACTTC. Amino acids: CASRRRGIKTQYF.

Concerning this clonotype itself: It may be a read error: a sequence one base away is much more abundant. The V call is TRBV7-2, the J call TRBJ2-3; D gene uncertain. V was trimmed by 5 bases and J by 6 bases, leaving 12 bases between them. The germline gives CDR1 SGHTA, CDR2 FQGNSA. The length of the CDR3 is 13 residues. The chain's CDR3 is CASSISAKDTQYF. The CDR3 bases are TGTGCCAGCAGCATATCCGCGAAGGATACGCAGTATTTT.

This clonotype was recorded many times. The gene calls are TRBV5-6 and TRBJ2-1; tentative D call: TRBD2 (5 bases). Germline loops: CDR1 SGHDT, CDR2 YYEEEE. The CDR3 length is 14 residues. The V and J ends lost 4 bases and 3 bases respectively, with 11 bases between them. The CDR3 protein is CASSHSGLYNEQFF. The CDR3 DNA reads TGTGCCAGCAGCCATAGTGGACTCTACAATGAGCAGTTCTTC.

At least ten counts were recorded for this clonotype. The chain is built from TRBV7-9 and TRBJ1-4; D gene uncertain. Germline CDR1 is SEHNR and CDR2 is FQNEAQ (reference sequence). Trimming stripped 2 bases from V and 11 bases from J, with 18 bases between. CDR3 size: 15 residues. CDR3 nucleotide sequence: TGTGCCAGCAGCTTATCAGCCATATCCGAGCGGAAACTGTTTTTT. It translates to CASSLSAISERKLFF.

V is TRBV29-1 and J is TRBJ2-7, with TRBD1 as a possible D gene (6 bases). The V gene lost 5 bases and the J gene lost 4 bases, with 9 bases spanning the gap. Germline V gene data show CDR1 as SQVTM and CDR2 as ANQGSEA. CDR3 length: 11 amino acids. The CDR3 loop reads CSVKQGYEQYF. The CDR3, as DNA: TGCAGCGTTAAACAGGGTTACGAGCAGTACTTC.